The subject of this entry is one T cell receptor (beta chain). Its antigen is unknown. This record belongs to a study of vaccination effects on CD4 cells after COVID-19. Study-wide context: Vaccination of participants consisted of two doses of either the BNT162b2 or mRNA-1273 vaccine.

CD4+ T cells specific for antigen were expanded with viral peptide pools by the ViraFEST assay before sequencing. An approximately 10-day culture period preceded the isolation of CD4+ T cells. Testing of the vaccine recipients showed negative nucleocapsid antibodies and no prior SARS-CoV-2 infection. Each culture had half its medium swapped for IL-2 medium on days 3 and 7. Findings and limits, study-wide: Of the vaccine-induced clones from healthy vaccinees, merely 1 of 255 recognized common cold coronaviruses as well. In the late period after vaccination, infection- and vaccine-induced clones contracted markedly.

Using immunoSEQ multiplex PCR, the repertoire was profiled, and TCRdb retains in-frame clones only, with some absent. The sample holds about 71,000 clones, approximately 72% seen once. CDR3 length: 14 amino acids. Germline CDR1 LGHNA, CDR2 YSLEER. Deletions cut 4 bases from V and 6 bases from J, with 12 bases between. The receptor's source is a human donor who received a COVID-19 vaccine. Sequenced here: CD4+ T cells from PBMCs cultured with HCoV-OC43 spike peptides, sampled before COVID-19 vaccination. Documented subset: HCoV-OC43 spike overlapping peptide pool stimulation. The V and J genes are TRBV4-3 and TRBJ2-2; D call uncertain. In DNA form, the CDR3 reads TGCGCCAGCAGCCCTAGTAGAGAGTCCGGGGAGCTGTTTTTT. This sequence encodes CASSPSRESGELFF.